This T cell receptor beta chain is drawn from a study of human T cells and chemical hapten exposure. This clonotype has a count of ten or more. As yet, its antigen is unknown. Study conclusions and caveats: Relative to control repertoires, expanded TCRs gave rise to significantly more large CDR3 similarity clusters. The study found that DPC sensitization did not change TCRs above 1 in 1000 frequency.

As for time point: patch test 1, 2 weeks after DPC sensitization. Treatment denoted: therapeutic diphenylcyclopropenone sensitization with weekly scalp DPC. The library tagged each cDNA molecule with unique molecular identifiers. Per the original methods: A per-sample median of roughly 96,000 TCRs was observed, with a range of roughly 23,224 to 700,000. Each CDR3 protein is one row after TCRdb ran MiXCR on the RACE reads. TCRdb, not the authors, supplied the V and J calls. Among roughly 360,000 distinct CDR3 sequences, around 5% were seen once, and the ten largest hold about 2.1%. This sequence was found in a woman aged 45 to 65 with alopecia areata. Some clones in this sample may be carry-over from other donors' samples. Material: whole blood, obtained in connection with sensitization to the hapten diphenylcyclopropenone (DPC).

CDR3 sequence (DNA): TGTGCCAGCAGTTTGGTGAACACCGGGGAGCTGTTTTTT. This sequence encodes CASSLVNTGELFF. The chain joins TRBV27 to TRBJ2-2; D not certain. CDR1 and CDR2 from the germline V gene are MNHEY and SMNVEV (reference sequence). The CDR3 totals 13 residues. Trimming took off 3 bases at V and 1 base at J, with 3 bases between the two ends.